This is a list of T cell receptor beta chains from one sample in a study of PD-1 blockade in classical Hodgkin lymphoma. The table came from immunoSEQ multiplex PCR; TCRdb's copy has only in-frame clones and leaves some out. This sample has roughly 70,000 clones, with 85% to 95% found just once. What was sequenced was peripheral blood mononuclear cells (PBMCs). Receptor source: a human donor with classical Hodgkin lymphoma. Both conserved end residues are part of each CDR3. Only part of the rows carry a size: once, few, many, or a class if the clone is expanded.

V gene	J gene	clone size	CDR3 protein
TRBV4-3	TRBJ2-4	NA	CASSQVTGGKDIQYF
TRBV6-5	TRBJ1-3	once	CASSYSGGNTIYF
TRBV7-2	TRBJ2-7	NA	CASSQGRNYEQYF
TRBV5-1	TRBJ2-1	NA	CASSWFPVGTGLGDEQFF
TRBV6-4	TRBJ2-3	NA	CASSVSGGTDTQYF
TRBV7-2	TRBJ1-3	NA	CASSFSRPNSGNTIYF
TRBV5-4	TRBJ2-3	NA	CASSPRVDTQYF
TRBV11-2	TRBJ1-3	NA	CASSLEAPSGNTIYF
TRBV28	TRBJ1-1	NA	CASSLAPLYEAFF
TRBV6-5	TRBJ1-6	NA	CASSWTGSTNSPLHF
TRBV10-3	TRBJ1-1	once	CAIRANMNTEAFF
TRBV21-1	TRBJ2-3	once	CASPPSSGWADTQYF
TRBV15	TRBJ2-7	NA	CATRQLPFDSYEQYF
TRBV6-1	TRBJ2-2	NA	CASRAGTGMSGELFF
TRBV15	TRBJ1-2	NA	CATSRDAQPSLTGGLDGYTF
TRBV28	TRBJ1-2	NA	CASSSRVAGGYTF
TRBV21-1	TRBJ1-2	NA	CASSKEGGTRGQGVFNYGYTF
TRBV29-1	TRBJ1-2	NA	CSVEIHRGNGYTF
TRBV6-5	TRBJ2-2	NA	CASGGTLYTGELFF
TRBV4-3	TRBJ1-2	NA	CASSQGGVTFGYTF
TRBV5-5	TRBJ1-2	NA	CASSSQRGDYGYTF
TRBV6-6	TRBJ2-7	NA	CASSRGDGSYEQYF
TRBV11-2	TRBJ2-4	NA	CASSLSALRDIQYF
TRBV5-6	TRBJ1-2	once	CASSLIDRAGGYTF
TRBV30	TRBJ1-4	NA	CAWSAVSREGEKLFF
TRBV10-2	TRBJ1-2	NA	CASSESPQGGGYTF
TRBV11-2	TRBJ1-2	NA	CASSFSQGNYGYTF